The present T cell receptor beta chain was sequenced within a study of graft-versus-host responses after intestinal transplantation. Study as a whole: Recipients had multivisceral, liver-intestinal, or isolated intestinal transplants. Every recipient underwent anti-thymocyte globulin induction, then tacrolimus and steroids for 2 to 3 years.

Produced via immunoSEQ multiplex PCR; TCRdb's table is partial and in-frame only. Of tens of thousands of clones detected, about nine tenths appear once; the ten largest clones hold 0.09% to 0.1%. Study results and caveats: Early post-transplant falls in HvG clones accompanied the peak levels of circulating GvH clones. High graft-versus-host to host-versus-graft T cell clonal ratios marked allografts of patients with graft-donor macrochimerism.

Notes on this clone: Its target is unknown.

This sample comprised unstimulated CD4+ T cells sorted from spleen or lymph node cells, obtained before intestinal transplant. This receptor was obtained from a human donor who received an intestinal transplant.

The CDR3, as DNA: TGCAGCGGAAGAGGACAGGGCGAGACCCAGTACTTC. It codes for CSGRGQGETQYF. This rearrangement joins TRBV29-1 to TRBJ2-5; 8 nucleotides align to TRBD1. This CDR3 has 12 amino acids. CDR1 is SQVTM and CDR2 is ANQGSEA in the germline V gene. V shed 7 bases, J shed 5 bases, and the junction held 6 bases outside the gene matches.